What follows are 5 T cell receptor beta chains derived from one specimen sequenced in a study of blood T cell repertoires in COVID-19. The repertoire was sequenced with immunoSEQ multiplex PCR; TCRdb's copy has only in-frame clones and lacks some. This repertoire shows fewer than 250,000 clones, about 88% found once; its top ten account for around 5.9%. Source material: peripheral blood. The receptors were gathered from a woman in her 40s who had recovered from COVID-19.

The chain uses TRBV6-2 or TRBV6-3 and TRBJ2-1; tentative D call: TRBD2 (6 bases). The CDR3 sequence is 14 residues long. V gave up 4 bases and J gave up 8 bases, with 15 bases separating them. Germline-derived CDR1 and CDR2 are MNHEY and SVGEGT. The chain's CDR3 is CASSSPTSSDEQFF. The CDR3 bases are TGTGCCAGCAGTTCCCCGACTAGTAGCGATGAGCAGTTCTTC.

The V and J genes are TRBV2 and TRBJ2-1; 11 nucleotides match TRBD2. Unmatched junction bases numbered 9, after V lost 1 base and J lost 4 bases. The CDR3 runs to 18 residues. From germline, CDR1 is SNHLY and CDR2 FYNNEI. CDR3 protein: CASSEVRISGRAYNEQFF. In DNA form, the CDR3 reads TGTGCCAGCAGTGAAGTCAGGATTAGCGGGAGGGCGTACAATGAGCAGTTCTTC. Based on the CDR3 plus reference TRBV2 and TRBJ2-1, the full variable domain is EPEVTQTPSHQVTQMGQEVILRCVPISNHLYFYWYRQILGQKVEFLVSFYNNEISEKSEIFDDQFSVERPDGSNFTLKIRSTKLEDSAMYFCASSEVRISGRAYNEQFFGPGTRLTVL.

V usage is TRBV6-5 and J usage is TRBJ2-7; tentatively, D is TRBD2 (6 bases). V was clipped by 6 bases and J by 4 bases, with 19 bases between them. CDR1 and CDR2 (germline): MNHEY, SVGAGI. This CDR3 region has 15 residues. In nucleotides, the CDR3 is TGTGCCAGCAGCCTGGAGAGACTAGAAAGTTACGAGCAGTACTTC. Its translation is CASSLERLESYEQYF.

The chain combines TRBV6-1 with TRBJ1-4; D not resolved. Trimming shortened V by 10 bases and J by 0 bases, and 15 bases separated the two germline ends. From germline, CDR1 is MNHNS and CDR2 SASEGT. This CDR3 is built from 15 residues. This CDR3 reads CATQLDPATNEKLFF. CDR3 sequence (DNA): TGTGCCACCCAACTAGACCCCGCAACTAATGAAAAACTGTTTTTT.

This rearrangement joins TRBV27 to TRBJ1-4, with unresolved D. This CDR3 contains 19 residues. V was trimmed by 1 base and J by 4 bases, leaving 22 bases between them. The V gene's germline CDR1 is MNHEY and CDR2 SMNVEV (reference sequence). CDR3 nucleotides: TGTGCCAGCAGTTTATACCCGCCGGGTCCCACTCTTCATAATGAAAAACTGTTTTTT. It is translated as CASSLYPPGPTLHNEKLFF.